Following are 6 T cell receptor beta chains from one sample sequenced in a study of T cells after yellow fever vaccination (dated by TCRdb to about 2019). The method was 5' RACE. Sequencing relied on an Illumina HiSeq 2500. Through fastp at Q25 and MiXCR, TCRdb rebuilt clones from the public reads, retaining in-frame beta chains. Merged by CDR3 protein, the rows form single entries marked with the most common genes and DNA. The sample yields approximately 550,000 distinct CDR3 sequences; under 25% were counted once. The ten biggest clones cover 13% to 15% of the sample. This sample's treatment or condition label indicates: live attenuated yellow fever vaccine strain. The sequencing here drew on PBMCs, taken 15 days after the yellow fever booster vaccination. Source of these receptors: a man younger than 45 who received the YFV17D yellow fever vaccine.

This clonotype appeared a few times. This sequence joins TRBV11-1 and TRBJ2-7, with 9 bases aligning to TRBD2. CDR1 SGHAT and CDR2 FQDESV come from the germline V gene (reference sequence). The CDR3 has 15 amino acids. V shed 5 bases, J shed 3 bases, and the junction held 8 bases outside the gene matches. CDR3 amino acids: CASSPGLAGIYEQYF. The CDR3 DNA sequence: TGTGCCAGCAGCCCCGGTCTAGCGGGAATCTACGAGCAGTACTTC.

This clonotype was seen more than once but under ten times. This chain links TRBV10-1 with TRBJ2-3, with D uncertain. From germline, CDR1 is WNHNN and CDR2 SYGVQD (reference sequence). This CDR3 has 16 amino acids. Trimming left V 2 bases short and J 2 bases short, with 14 bases between. CDR3 in amino acids: CASSETLDGATDTQYF. For the CDR3, the DNA is TGCGCCAGCAGTGAGACCTTAGACGGCGCCACAGATACGCAGTATTTT.

The rearrangement joins TRBV30 to TRBJ1-2, with TRBD1 as a possible D gene (5 bases). The CDR3 spans 11 residues. Germline values: CDR1 GTSNPN, CDR2 SVGIG (reference sequence). V lost 8 bases to trimming and J lost 8 bases, with 15 bases between them. The CDR3 DNA sequence: TGTGCCCGGCTGGGGGTCGCCGGCTACACCTTC. This gives the protein CARLGVAGYTF.

The J gene is TRBJ2-3, the V gene TRBV20-1, with D possibly being TRBD2 (5 bases). The germline V gene encodes CDR1 DFQATT and CDR2 SNEGSKA (reference sequence). CDR3 length: 13 amino acids. The V gene lost 0 bases and the J gene lost 4 bases, with 8 bases spanning the gap. CDR3 DNA sequence: TGCAGTGCTAGAGATGGCGGGCCAGATACGCAGTATTTT. Amino acids: CSARDGGPDTQYF.

The chain joins TRBV20-1 to TRBJ2-7; maybe TRBD2 (5 bases). Germline CDR1 reads DFQATT; CDR2 reads SNEGSKA (reference sequence). This CDR3 spans 13 amino acids. Trimming took 4 bases from V and 6 from J, leaving 16 bases between them. Here the CDR3 reads CSATPLGGREQYF. CDR3 in DNA: TGCAGTGCTACCCCACTAGGTGGGCGCGAGCAGTACTTC.

This rearrangement joins TRBV12-3 or TRBV12-4 to TRBJ2-5; D is possibly TRBD2 (5 bases). The length of the CDR3 is 13 residues. The germline V and J ends were trimmed by 2 bases and 7 bases, with 11 bases remaining between them. As DNA, the CDR3 is TGTGCCAGCAGTTTAAGCGGTCTGGGGACCCAGTACTTC. Its translation: CASSLSGLGTQYF.